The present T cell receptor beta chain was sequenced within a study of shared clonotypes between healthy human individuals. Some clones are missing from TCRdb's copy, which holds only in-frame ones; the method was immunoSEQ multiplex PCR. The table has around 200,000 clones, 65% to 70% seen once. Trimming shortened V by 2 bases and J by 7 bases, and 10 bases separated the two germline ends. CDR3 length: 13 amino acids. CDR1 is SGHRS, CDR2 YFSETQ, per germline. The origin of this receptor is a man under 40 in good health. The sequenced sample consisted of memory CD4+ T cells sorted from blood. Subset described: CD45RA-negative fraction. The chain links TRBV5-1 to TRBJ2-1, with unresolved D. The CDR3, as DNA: TGCGCCAGCAGCTTATCTTCCAGGAATGAGCAGTTCTTC. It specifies CASSLSSRNEQFF.